This entry features one T cell receptor beta chain sequence. Its target is unknown. The sample originates from a study of cytomegalovirus exposure and HLA in healthy donors. Notes on the study in general: Presence/absence analyses treated sequencing depth as roughly uniform across donors.

The germline CDR1 and CDR2 sequences are LNHNV and YYDKDF (reference sequence). The CDR3 consists of 17 residues. V gave up 1 base and J gave up 4 bases; unmatched junction bases: 9. Primers for the PCR totalled 60 Vbeta and 13 Jbeta. Authors' analysis steps: In a later analysis, of roughly 73 million unique beta chains, around 9.9 million appeared in at least two donors. Only in-frame clones appear in the TCRdb table, and some are missing; sequencing was by immunoSEQ multiplex PCR. Clone size and the V and J calls come from that table; the DNA yielded D and trimming. Here the sample spans around 130,000 clones, about 76% being singletons.

This clonotype was sampled from a woman aged 40 to 50 in good health and CMV-seronegative. V gene TRBV15 combines with J gene TRBJ1-1; 10 bases map to TRBD1. The sequencing sample was made of PBMCs. CDR3 sequence reads: CATSRVPAGQGLTEAFF. For the CDR3, the DNA is TGTGCCACCAGCAGAGTCCCGGCGGGACAGGGGCTCACTGAAGCTTTCTTT.